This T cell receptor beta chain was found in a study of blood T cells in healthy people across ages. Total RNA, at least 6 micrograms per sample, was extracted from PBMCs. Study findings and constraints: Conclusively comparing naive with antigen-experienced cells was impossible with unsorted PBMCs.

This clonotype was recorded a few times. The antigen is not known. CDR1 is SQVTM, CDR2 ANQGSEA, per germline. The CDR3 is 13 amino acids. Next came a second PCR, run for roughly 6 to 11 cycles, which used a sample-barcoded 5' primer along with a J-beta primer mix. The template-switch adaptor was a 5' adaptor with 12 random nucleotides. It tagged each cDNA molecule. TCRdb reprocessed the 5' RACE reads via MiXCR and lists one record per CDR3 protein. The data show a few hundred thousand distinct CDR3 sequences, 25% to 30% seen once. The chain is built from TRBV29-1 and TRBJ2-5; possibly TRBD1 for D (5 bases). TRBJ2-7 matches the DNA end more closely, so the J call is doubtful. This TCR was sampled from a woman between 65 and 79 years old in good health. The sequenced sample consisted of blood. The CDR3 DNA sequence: TGCAGCGTTGGTAAGGACAAAGGCTACGAGCAGTACTTC. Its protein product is CSVGKDKGYEQYF.